This T cell receptor (beta chain) was recovered during a study of T cell responses to AZD1222 COVID-19 vaccine. On the study more broadly: Second doses that came at about 4 or about 12 weeks were put together. Whole-study findings and limits: Baseline serostatus was positive in only five to seven AZD1222 recipients. Repertoire sampling was restricted to post-peak T cell response timepoints. Donors in the cohort were predominantly white British and more often female, and clonal diversity was possibly underestimated.

Remarks on this clone: The target antigen is unknown.

Sequencing was performed with immunoSEQ multiplex PCR; in TCRdb, only in-frame clones are kept and a portion is missing. This sample has some 120,000 clones, with about 89% found just once. Per germline, CDR1 SEHNR and CDR2 FQNEAQ (reference sequence). The CDR3 runs 13 residues. The V end lost 5 bases, the J end lost 3 bases, and 10 bases lay between the germline ends. This sample comprised peripheral blood, obtained on day 0 of AZD1222 vaccination. The receptor comes from an adult in good health. The chain has TRBV7-9 and TRBJ1-1; D is unclear. The DNA for the CDR3 is TGTGCCAGCAGCACCCAAGAGGACACTGAAGCTTTCTTT. Amino acids: CASSTQEDTEAFF.